This T cell receptor (beta chain) emerged from a study of tumor-infiltrating lymphocytes in primary liver carcinoma. For this clonotype: What it binds is unknown.

Researchers generated TCR beta cDNA from about 0.5 ug of total RNA, relying on a constant-region primer. Libraries for TCR beta were built through three nested multiplex PCR rounds, which together made up a slightly modified ARM-PCR procedure. TRBV1-TRBV30 forward primers paired with a C-beta reverse primer were used in the first two PCR rounds, which ran about 11 cycles each. MiXCR was run by TCRdb on the multiplex PCR reads, yielding one entry per CDR3 protein. The repertoire includes about 190,000 distinct CDR3 sequences, around 85% of them detected once, and 15% to 20% sits in the top ten. Scientists recovered RNA and DNA together from approximately 20-30 mg of unsorted bulk tissue. Infection with HBV was chronic in patients; they were treatment-naive. Per tumor, sampling covered five separate regions. Whole-study results and caveats: A significantly higher top-250-clone fraction was found in tumors than in blood (p = 0.039). All five tumor regions shared only about 8-24% of top clones.

The CDR3 runs 16 residues. Trimming took 1 base from V and 1 from J, leaving 13 bases between them. Germline assignment: CDR1 SGHAT and CDR2 FQNNGV. This receptor was taken from a middle-aged man with primary liver carcinoma and hepatitis B virus infection. Specimen: tumor tissue from primary liver carcinoma. V is TRBV11-2 and J is TRBJ1-1; no clear D gene. CDR3 amino acids: CASSLAGSQKNTEAFF. In nucleotides, the CDR3 is TGTGCCAGCAGCTTAGCTGGCAGTCAAAAGAACACTGAAGCTTTCTTT.